The 30 T cell receptor beta chains presented below share a single source sample, sequenced in a study of cytomegalovirus exposure and HLA in healthy donors (dated by TCRdb to about 2017). The library relied on the immunoSEQ multiplex PCR assay. For the multiplex PCR, a mixture combining 60 forward primers for TCR Vbeta segments and 13 reverse primers for TCR Jbeta segments was used. Drawn from immuneACCESS, this table holds only the in-frame rearrangements with V and J called that TCRdb kept. Clones are partly lost; checked studies trace under half to an unresolved V gene and leave the rest unexplained. Present in this sample are about 190,000 clones, 75% to 90% of which were seen just once. Together, the top ten hold approximately 1.2% of the sample. Sequencing was carried out using PBMCs. Receptors were obtained from a boy aged 2 to 10 in good health and CMV-seronegative.

The chain has TRBV2 and TRBJ2-3, with 10 positions matching TRBD2. V lost 3 bases, J lost 4 bases, and 10 bases stayed unmatched. The CDR3 runs 17 residues. Germline V CDR1 and CDR2: SNHLY, FYNNEI. DNA for the CDR3: TGTGCCAGCAGTGAGATTACTCCGGGACTAGCGTCAGATACGCAGTATTTT. This codes for CASSEITPGLASDTQYF.

The CDR3 sequence: CASSVETGGNEQFF. CDR3 nucleotide sequence: TGTGCCAGCAGCGTAGAGACAGGGGGTAATGAGCAGTTCTTC. V gene TRBV9 combines with J gene TRBJ2-1; 9 bases align to TRBD1. The CDR3 contains 14 residues. The germline CDR1 and CDR2 sequences are SGDLS and YYNGEE. J gave up 7 bases and V 0 bases, and 2 bases lay outside the gene matches.

The rearrangement links TRBV4-3 to TRBJ2-1, with D possibly being TRBD1 (7 bases). Germline V gene data show CDR1 as LGHNA and CDR2 as YSLEER. Trimming took 4 bases from V and 8 from J, leaving 18 bases between them. The length of the CDR3 is 15 residues. Here the CDR3 reads CASSRKGGTDYEQFF. The CDR3 DNA is TGCGCCAGCAGCCGTAAGGGCGGGACAGATTATGAGCAGTTCTTC.

The chain has TRBV5-1 and TRBJ2-3, with D tentatively TRBD1 (5 bases). The V end was cut by 4 bases, the J end by 6 bases, with 12 bases between. The CDR3 covers 13 residues. The germline V gene has CDR1 SGHRS and CDR2 YFSETQ. As DNA, the CDR3 is TGCGCCAGCAGCCCCGACAGATGGGATACGCAGTATTTT. This gives the protein CASSPDRWDTQYF.

The J gene is TRBJ2-6, the V gene TRBV7-9; possible D gene TRBD1, 6 bases. From germline, CDR1 is SEHNR and CDR2 FQNEAQ (reference sequence). This CDR3 region has 17 residues. Trimming took off 6 bases at V and 2 bases at J, with 17 bases between the two ends. The CDR3 bases are TGTGCCAGCAGTTCGCTTTCAGGGGACGCTGGGGCCAACGTCCTGACTTTC. It translates to CASSSLSGDAGANVLTF.

The chain employs TRBV30 and TRBJ2-1; TRBD2 aligns across 7 bases. V shed 2 bases and J 8 bases; nucleotides not matched to a gene: 12. This CDR3 is built from 15 residues. Looked up from germline, CDR1 is GTSNPN and CDR2 is SVGIG (reference sequence). The CDR3 DNA is TGTGCCTGGAGTCACCGACAGCGGGGTGGTGATGAGCAGTTCTTC. This encodes CAWSHRQRGGDEQFF.

The chain joins TRBV2 to TRBJ2-1; no reliable D call. The germline V and J ends were trimmed by 1 base and 6 bases, with 7 bases remaining between them. The germline CDR1 and CDR2 sequences are SNHLY and FYNNEI. The CDR3 is 13 residues long. CDR3 in amino acids: CASSEERTNEQFF. In DNA, the CDR3 is TGTGCCAGCAGTGAAGAGCGAACCAATGAGCAGTTCTTC.

The table lists this clone with many counts. V usage is TRBV6-5 and J usage is TRBJ2-7, with 7 bases that match TRBD1. V was clipped by 6 bases and J by 3 bases; unmatched bases: 5. Germline lookup yields CDR1 MNHEY and CDR2 SVGAGI. The CDR3 covers 13 residues. The CDR3 DNA reads TGTGCCAGCAGCCAAAGACAGGGCTACGAGCAGTACTTC. It codes for CASSQRQGYEQYF.

The chain carries TRBV9 and TRBJ2-3, with D possibly matching TRBD1 (5 bases). Trimming left V 0 bases short and J 3 bases short, with 8 bases between. This CDR3 is 14 amino acids long. Germline V gene data show CDR1 as SGDLS and CDR2 as YYNGEE. The CDR3, as DNA: TGTGCCAGCAGCGTAGGGGCAGGGACAGATACGCAGTATTTT. Its protein product is CASSVGAGTDTQYF.

The CDR3 sequence: CASSLGREKSEGYTF. The CDR3 region has the DNA TGTGCCAGCAGTTTAGGCAGGGAAAAATCGGAGGGCTACACCTTC. This chain uses TRBV27 with TRBJ1-2, with a weak D call TRBD1 (5 bases). Germline loops: CDR1 MNHEY, CDR2 SMNVEV (reference sequence). The CDR3 is 15 amino acids. The V end lost 2 bases, the J end lost 8 bases, and 18 bases lay between the germline ends.

V is TRBV5-1 and J is TRBJ2-7; TRBD1 aligns across 8 bases. After removal of 2 bases from V and 2 bases from J, the junction contained 12 bases not matched to a gene. The CDR3 has 17 amino acids. Germline CDR1 is SGHRS and CDR2 is YFSETQ. The CDR3 here is CASSLNSHSRGPYEQYF. CDR3 coding DNA: TGCGCCAGCAGCTTAAATAGCCATTCCAGGGGGCCCTACGAGCAGTACTTC.

This clone was seen a handful of times. The chain couples TRBV7-2 to TRBJ2-2; 7 nucleotides align to TRBD1. The V gene's germline CDR1 is SGHTA and CDR2 FQGNSA. V trimming: 5 bases; J trimming: 1 base; junction bases outside the gene matches: 7. The CDR3 has 16 amino acids. CDR3 sequence: CASSAQGRMNTGELFF. Here the CDR3 DNA reads TGTGCCAGCAGCGCACAGGGGCGCATGAACACCGGGGAGCTGTTTTTT.

The chain joins TRBV19 to TRBJ1-3; 8 bases are a match to TRBD1. CDR1 LNHDA and CDR2 SQIVND come from the germline V gene (reference sequence). V was pared by 3 bases and J by 8 bases, with 12 bases of the junction left unmatched. CDR3 length: 16 amino acids. CDR3 protein: CASSITVDRAGHTIYF. The DNA for the CDR3 is TGTGCCAGTAGTATCACCGTGGACAGGGCGGGACACACCATATATTTT.

The chain employs TRBV2 and TRBJ1-2, with D tentatively TRBD1 (6 bases). The CDR3 has 13 amino acids. Germline V gene data show CDR1 as SNHLY and CDR2 as FYNNEI. V was shortened by 6 bases and J by 4 bases, with 12 bases between the two germline ends. CDR3 DNA sequence: TGTGCCAGCAGCAGAGAGACAGGCTATGGCTACACCTTC. Its translation is CASSRETGYGYTF.

This clone has a handful of counts. The V gene is TRBV4-2, the J gene TRBJ2-7; D is ambiguous. Looked up from germline, CDR1 is LGHNA and CDR2 is YNFKEQ. This CDR3 has 12 amino acids. V lost 1 base and J 3 bases, leaving 4 bases between the germline ends. The CDR3: CASSQGSYEQYF. The CDR3 nucleotides read TGTGCCAGCAGCCAAGGTAGCTACGAGCAGTACTTC.

The genes are TRBV4-1 and TRBJ1-1, with D hard to call. Between the trimmed V and J ends, which lost 1 base and 0 bases, there was a span of 9 bases. The germline V gene has CDR1 MGHRA and CDR2 YSYEKL. The CDR3 loop spans 15 amino acids. The CDR3 nucleotides are TGCGCCAGCAGCCAAGGACGGGAGGTGAACACTGAAGCTTTCTTT. Its translation: CASSQGREVNTEAFF.

The V gene is TRBV15, the J gene TRBJ1-1; D not certain. The V gene lost 1 base and the J gene lost 2 bases, with 11 bases spanning the gap. Germline V gene lookup returns CDR1 LNHNV and CDR2 YYDKDF (reference sequence). This CDR3 spans 15 amino acids. The CDR3 here is CATSRVIGLNTEAFF. The CDR3 DNA reads as TGTGCCACCAGCAGAGTAATTGGGCTAAACACTGAAGCTTTCTTT.

This clone occurred a few times. The gene calls are TRBV4-2 and TRBJ1-2, with D possibly matching TRBD1 (6 bases). CDR1 and CDR2 from the germline V gene are LGHNA and YNFKEQ. The CDR3 has 19 amino acids. The germline V and J ends were trimmed by 0 bases and 2 bases, with 22 bases remaining between them. CDR3 amino acids: CASSQDGSKTGRANYGYTF. CDR3 nucleotides: TGTGCCAGCAGCCAAGATGGTTCGAAAACAGGGAGAGCAAACTATGGCTACACCTTC.

In its sample, this clone was seen once. The chain couples TRBV21-1 to TRBJ1-3; no DNA check was done on the table's D call, TRBD1. TRBV21-1 represents a pseudogene. The CDR3 length is 19 residues. The CDR3 DNA reads TGTGCCAGCAGCAGTTCACGGGGGGACAGGGTCTACTCTGGAAACACCATATATTTT. Residues: CASSSSRGDRVYSGNTIYF.

The chain carries TRBV9 and TRBJ2-3, with a possible D match to TRBD2 (6 bases). Germline V gene data show CDR1 as SGDLS and CDR2 as YYNGEE. With 0 bases removed from V and 1 base from J, the gap between germline ends came to 9 bases. This CDR3 is 15 amino acids long. This CDR3 reads CASSVDPGGTDTQYF. The CDR3 bases are TGTGCCAGCAGCGTAGATCCGGGAGGCACAGATACGCAGTATTTT.

This chain links TRBV30 with TRBJ1-5; TRBD1 agrees at 8 bases. V lost 1 base to trimming and J lost 3 bases; unmatched junction nucleotides: 11. Germline CDR1 GTSNPN, CDR2 SVGIG (reference sequence). The CDR3 length is 17 residues. CDR3 DNA sequence: TGTGCCTGGAGTGGAGGGTGGTTGACAGGGGACAATCAGCCCCAGCATTTT. Translating it yields CAWSGGWLTGDNQPQHF.

Remarks on this clone: Other DNA sequences in the same sample also yield this CDR3. The CDR3 nucleotides read TGTGCCAGCAGTTACTCCTCTAGCGGGGGCAATGAGCAGTTCTTC. Translating gives CASSYSSSGGNEQFF. V and J are TRBV6-5 and TRBJ2-1; 10 bases match TRBD2. Germline trimming cut 0 bases from V and 6 bases from J; bases unmatched to any gene: 2. The CDR3 consists of 15 residues. CDR1 and CDR2 from the germline V gene are MNHEY and SVGAGI.

J is TRBJ1-5 and V is TRBV2; 8 positions agree with TRBD1. The CDR3 is made up of 15 amino acids. Trimming at V came to 8 bases and at J to 7 bases, leaving 13 bases not matched to a gene. Germline V lookup: CDR1 SNHLY, CDR2 FYNNEI. CDR3 DNA sequence: TGTGCCAGCCGGACGGGCAGGGGGCCTAGACAGCCCCAGCATTTT. Protein: CASRTGRGPRQPQHF.

The J gene is TRBJ2-2, the V gene TRBV5-1, with unresolved D. CDR1 and CDR2 (germline): SGHRS, YFSETQ. V lost 0 bases, J lost 7 bases, and 13 bases lay in between. The CDR3 length is 15 residues. The CDR3 bases are TGCGCCAGCAGCTTGGCCTGGGCAGACCACGGGGAGCTGTTTTTT. Protein product: CASSLAWADHGELFF.

The chain joins TRBV11-1 to TRBJ2-5; 11 nucleotides align to TRBD1. This CDR3 comprises 16 residues. Germline CDR1 is SGHAT and CDR2 is FQDESV (reference sequence). J gave up 5 bases and V 5 bases, and 10 bases lay outside the gene matches. The CDR3 is CASSLGQGAHGETQYF. The CDR3 DNA reads as TGTGCCAGCAGCCTAGGACAGGGGGCGCACGGGGAGACCCAGTACTTC.

The chain joins TRBV10-3 to TRBJ1-2; the D gene is possibly TRBD1 (6 bases). The CDR3 spans 13 residues. Deletions cut 6 bases from V and 8 bases from J, with 16 bases between. Germline-derived CDR1 and CDR2 are ENHRY and SYGVKD. The CDR3 bases are TGTGCCATCAGCGAAACAGGGCCGCGCGGCTACACCTTC. It codes for CAISETGPRGYTF.

This clone was found a few times. The V call is TRBV5-6, the J call TRBJ2-1; D ambiguous. V shed 0 bases and J shed 0 bases, with 13 bases lying between them. Germline assignment: CDR1 SGHDT and CDR2 YYEEEE. CDR3 size: 17 residues. The CDR3 DNA reads TGTGCCAGCAGCTTGGTCTTGACTCTCCTCTCCTACAATGAGCAGTTCTTC. Amino acid sequence: CASSLVLTLLSYNEQFF.

This clone has just a few counts. The gene calls are TRBV27 and TRBJ2-1; 7 nucleotides agree with TRBD2. CDR1 and CDR2 from the germline V gene are MNHEY and SMNVEV (reference sequence). The CDR3 is made up of 14 amino acids. J lost 5 bases, V lost 8 bases, and 9 bases had no gene match. The chain's CDR3 is CASYGLVGHNEQFF. The CDR3 DNA follows: TGTGCCAGCTACGGACTAGTGGGACACAATGAGCAGTTCTTC.

This chain uses TRBV10-1 with TRBJ2-7, with a weak D call TRBD1 (6 bases). CDR3 size: 15 residues. The V end was cut by 2 bases, the J end by 0 bases, with 11 bases between. Per germline, CDR1 WNHNN and CDR2 SYGVQD (reference sequence). The CDR3 spells CASSEDRSSSYEQYV. Here the CDR3 DNA reads TGCGCCAGCAGTGAGGACAGGTCGAGCTCCTACGAGCAGTACGTC.

This clone was counted a single time. V gene TRBV6-1 combines with J gene TRBJ1-5, with 8 bases fitting TRBD1. Unmatched junction bases numbered 5, after V lost 3 bases and J lost 7 bases. Looked up from germline, CDR1 is MNHNS and CDR2 is SASEGT. The CDR3 has 14 residues. CDR3 nucleotides: TGTGCCAGCAGTGACGGACAGGGCTACCAGCCCCAGCATTTT. This codes for CASSDGQGYQPQHF.